One sample yielded the 14 T cell receptor beta chains listed below, sequenced in a study of graft-versus-host responses after intestinal transplantation. The method was immunoSEQ multiplex PCR; TCRdb's version includes in-frame clones alone and lacks a portion of them. The repertoire has roughly 120,000 clones, roughly 95% of them found once; the top ten carry 3% to 3.5%. These receptors' targets are unknown. The source was unstimulated CD8+ T cells sorted from spleen or lymph node cells, collected before intestinal transplant. These receptors were collected from a human donor who received an intestinal transplant.

The gene calls are TRBV28 and TRBJ2-7; D perhaps matches TRBD1 (6 bases). The CDR3 extends over 16 amino acids. Trimming took off 4 bases at V and 2 bases at J, with 18 bases between the two ends. Germline V gives CDR1 MDHEN, CDR2 SYDVKM. As DNA, the CDR3 is TGTGCCAGCAGTTCCGAGTTTCTGGACAGAGCCTACGAGCAGTACTTC. Its translation is CASSSEFLDRAYEQYF.

This clone occurred once. A junction end diverges from the germline sequence, so it may reflect a read error. The J gene is TRBJ2-2, the V gene TRBV9, with D possibly TRBD1 on 5 matching bases. The CDR3 spans 13 residues. The germline V gene has CDR1 SGDLS and CDR2 YYNGEE. The CDR3 loop reads CASSEGNAGELFF. The DNA for the CDR3 is TGTGCCAGCAGCGAGGGGAACGCCGGGGAGCTGTTTTTT.

DNA for the CDR3: TGTGCCAGCAGGCCATACTATAGCTCCTACAATGAGCAGTTCTTC. Translation gives CASRPYYSSYNEQFF. The chain employs TRBV7-6 and TRBJ2-1; D not certain. Trimming removed 6 bases at V and 0 bases at J, with 12 bases between. This CDR3 contains 15 residues. Germline CDR1 and CDR2: SGHVS and FNYEAQ.

In this sample, this clone turned up once. CDR3 DNA: TGTGCCAGCAGCACCACAGTTTACGGCACAGATACGCAGTATTTT. Protein product: CASSTTVYGTDTQYF. This sequence joins TRBV13 and TRBJ2-3, with D unresolved. Trimming took 5 bases from V and 1 from J, leaving 13 bases between them. Germline V lookup: CDR1 PRHDT, CDR2 FYEKMQ (reference sequence). This CDR3 comprises 15 residues.

The V and J genes are TRBV6-1 and TRBJ2-5; D possibly uses TRBD1 or TRBD2 (5 bases each). With the DNA end fitting TRBJ2-7 better, the J assignment may be wrong. Per the germline V gene, CDR1 is MNHNS and CDR2 is SASEGT. The CDR3 covers 13 residues. The CDR3 region is CASSVGESYEQYF. The CDR3 bases are TGTGCCAGCAGTGTGGGGGAATCCTACGAGCAGTACTTC.

The chain links TRBV9 to TRBJ1-1; no reliable D call. CDR1 is SGDLS and CDR2 is YYNGEE in the germline V gene. This CDR3 region has 17 residues. V was cut by 4 bases and J by 0 bases, with 19 bases left in between. The CDR3 nucleotides are TGTGCCAGCAGCCCCAATTCCGTTATAGGTATGAACACTGAAGCTTTCTTT. Its translation: CASSPNSVIGMNTEAFF. Full variable domain (remainder filled in from reference TRBV9 and TRBJ1-1): DSGVTQTPKHLITATGQRVTLRCSPRSGDLSVYWYQQSLDQGLQFLIQYYNGEERAKGNILERFSAQQFPDLHSELNLSSLELGDSALYFCASSPNSVIGMNTEAFFGQGTRLTVV.

CDR3 amino acids: CASSKKVATNEKLFF. As DNA, the CDR3 is TGTGCCAGCAGCAAAAAGGTGGCGACTAATGAAAAACTGTTTTTT. The V call is TRBV21-1, the J call TRBJ1-4. TRBV21-1 is given as a pseudogene. The CDR3 length is 15 residues.

The chain recombines TRBV11-1 with TRBJ2-5; TRBD1 might be the D (6 bases). The end of the DNA fits TRBJ2-7 better, so the J call may be wrong. CDR1 and CDR2 from the germline V gene are SGHAT and FQDESV (reference sequence). This CDR3 has 15 amino acids. CDR3 nucleotides: TGTGCCAGCAGCATAAGTGGACAGCTTTGGGACGAGCAGTACTTC. This sequence encodes CASSISGQLWDEQYF.

CDR3 sequence (DNA): TGTGCCAGCTCACCTGTGCCTTTCCCCTCTAGCACAGATACGCAGTATTTT. It yields the protein CASSPVPFPSSTDTQYF. V is TRBV18 and J is TRBJ2-3; D is ambiguous. CDR3 length: 17 residues. In germline, CDR1 is KGHSH, CDR2 LQKENI. V was clipped by 3 bases and J by 0 bases, with 16 bases between them.

DNA for the CDR3: TGTGCCAGCAGATTTGACAGGGAGCAAGGAAACACCATATATTTT. It is translated as CASRFDREQGNTIYF. V is TRBV28 and J is TRBJ1-3; TRBD1 aligns across 7 bases. The CDR3 length is 15 residues. V was pared by 6 bases and J by 4 bases, with 9 bases of the junction left unmatched. Germline assignment: CDR1 MDHEN and CDR2 SYDVKM.

The chain carries TRBV7-9 and TRBJ1-2, with D hard to call. The germline CDR1 and CDR2 sequences are SEHNR and FQNEAQ (reference sequence). The CDR3 is 12 amino acids. Deletions cut 5 bases from V and 4 bases from J, with 8 bases between. The CDR3 sequence: CASSPGSYGYTF. The CDR3 DNA is TGTGCCAGCAGCCCGGGAAGCTATGGCTACACCTTC.

The rearrangement joins TRBV5-1 to TRBJ1-4; tentatively, D is TRBD1 (5 bases). Per the germline V gene, CDR1 is SGHRS and CDR2 is YFSETQ. This CDR3 spans 16 amino acids. The V gene lost 0 bases and the J gene lost 4 bases, with 13 bases spanning the gap. The CDR3 nucleotides are TGCGCCAGCAGCTTGGGAGGCGTTAGGGGTAATGAAAAACTGTTTTTT. Amino acids: CASSLGGVRGNEKLFF.

In this sample, this clone turned up once. The gene calls are TRBV4-1 and TRBJ1-5, with D possibly being TRBD1 (5 bases). Germline V gene lookup returns CDR1 MGHRA and CDR2 YSYEKL. Trimming stripped 0 bases from V and 8 bases from J, with 11 bases between. This CDR3 has 14 amino acids. The CDR3 DNA reads as TGCGCCAGCAGCCAAGAGATACAGGAGGAGCCCCAGCATTTT. It codes for CASSQEIQEEPQHF.

The gene calls are TRBV2 and TRBJ1-2; tentatively, D is TRBD1 (5 bases). V was clipped by 7 bases and J by 10 bases, with 10 bases between them. The CDR3 sequence is 10 residues long. Per the germline V gene, CDR1 is SNHLY and CDR2 is FYNNEI. The CDR3 loop is CASTDSLYTF. As DNA, the CDR3 is TGTGCCAGCACCGACAGCCTCTACACCTTC.